This T cell receptor beta chain emerged from a study of control samples from healthy donors and cancer patients. The table came from immunoSEQ multiplex PCR; TCRdb's copy has only in-frame clones and leaves some out. The sample lists some 99,000 clones, 90% occurring once. V lost 5 bases, J lost 5 bases, and 11 bases lay in between. Looked up from germline, CDR1 is SGHDT and CDR2 is YYEEEE. The CDR3 is 14 residues long. The clonotype comes from a human donor in good health. The donor label of this sample is uncertain. Sequences were obtained from blood. The chain links TRBV5-6 to TRBJ1-6; D is unclear. CDR3 bases: TGTGCCAGCAGGCTGTGGTGGGATAATTCACCCCTCCACTTT. It is translated as CASRLWWDNSPLHF.